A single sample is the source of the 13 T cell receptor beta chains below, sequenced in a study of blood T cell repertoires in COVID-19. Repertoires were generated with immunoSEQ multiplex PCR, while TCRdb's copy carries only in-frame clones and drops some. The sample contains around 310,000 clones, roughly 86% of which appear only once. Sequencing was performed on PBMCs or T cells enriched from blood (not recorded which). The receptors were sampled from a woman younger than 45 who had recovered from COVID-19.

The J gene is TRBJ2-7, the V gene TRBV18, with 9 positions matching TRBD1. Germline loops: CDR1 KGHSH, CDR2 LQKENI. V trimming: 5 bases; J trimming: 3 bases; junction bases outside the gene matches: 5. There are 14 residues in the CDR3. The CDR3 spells CASSAGQGFYEQYF. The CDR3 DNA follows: TGTGCCAGCTCAGCGGGACAGGGATTCTACGAGCAGTACTTC.

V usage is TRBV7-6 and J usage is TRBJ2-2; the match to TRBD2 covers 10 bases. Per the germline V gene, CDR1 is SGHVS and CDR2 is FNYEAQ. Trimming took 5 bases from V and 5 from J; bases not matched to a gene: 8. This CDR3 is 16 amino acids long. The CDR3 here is CASSASASGRTGELFF. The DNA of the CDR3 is TGTGCCAGCAGCGCCTCGGCTAGCGGGAGAACCGGGGAGCTGTTTTTT.

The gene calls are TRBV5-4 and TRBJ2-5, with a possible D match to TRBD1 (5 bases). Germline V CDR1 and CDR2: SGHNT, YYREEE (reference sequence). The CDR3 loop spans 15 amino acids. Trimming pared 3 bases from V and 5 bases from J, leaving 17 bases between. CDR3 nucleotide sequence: TGTGCCAGCAGCTACGGGTGGGGCCTGCGGGAGACCCAGTACTTC. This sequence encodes CASSYGWGLRETQYF.

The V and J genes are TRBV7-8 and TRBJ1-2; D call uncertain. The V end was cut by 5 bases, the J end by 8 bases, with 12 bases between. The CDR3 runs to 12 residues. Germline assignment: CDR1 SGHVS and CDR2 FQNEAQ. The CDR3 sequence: CASSQPPGGYTF. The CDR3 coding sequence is TGTGCCAGCAGCCAACCTCCGGGAGGCTACACCTTC.

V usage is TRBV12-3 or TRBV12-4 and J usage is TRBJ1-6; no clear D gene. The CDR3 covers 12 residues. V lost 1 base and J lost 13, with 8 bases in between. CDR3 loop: CASSLGPSPLHF. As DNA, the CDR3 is TGTGCCAGCAGTTTAGGGCCTTCGCCCCTCCACTTT.

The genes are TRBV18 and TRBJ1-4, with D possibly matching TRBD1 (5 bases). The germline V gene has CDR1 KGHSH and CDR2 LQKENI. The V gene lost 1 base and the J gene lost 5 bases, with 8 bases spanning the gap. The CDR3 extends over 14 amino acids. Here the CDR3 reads CASSPRTFNEKLFF. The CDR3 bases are TGTGCCAGCTCACCACGGACATTCAATGAAAAACTGTTTTTT.

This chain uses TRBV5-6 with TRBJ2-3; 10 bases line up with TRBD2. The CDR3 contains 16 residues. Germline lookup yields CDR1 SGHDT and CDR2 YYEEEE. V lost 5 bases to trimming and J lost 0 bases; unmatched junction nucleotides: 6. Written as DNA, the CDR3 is TGTGCCAGCAGTAGCGGACTAGCGGCGAGCACAGATACGCAGTATTTT. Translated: CASSSGLAASTDTQYF.

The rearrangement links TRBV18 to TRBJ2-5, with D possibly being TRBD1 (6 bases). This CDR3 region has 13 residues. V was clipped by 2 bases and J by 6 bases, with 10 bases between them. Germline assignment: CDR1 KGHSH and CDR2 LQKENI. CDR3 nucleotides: TGTGCCAGCTCACCAACAGGGTTCAAGACCCAGTACTTC. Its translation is CASSPTGFKTQYF.

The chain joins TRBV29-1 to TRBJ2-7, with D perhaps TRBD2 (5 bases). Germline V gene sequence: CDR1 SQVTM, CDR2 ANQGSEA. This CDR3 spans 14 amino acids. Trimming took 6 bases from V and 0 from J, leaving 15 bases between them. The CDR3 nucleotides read TGCAGCGTCCTAGCCACAGAGACCTCCTACGAGCAGTACTTC. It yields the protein CSVLATETSYEQYF.

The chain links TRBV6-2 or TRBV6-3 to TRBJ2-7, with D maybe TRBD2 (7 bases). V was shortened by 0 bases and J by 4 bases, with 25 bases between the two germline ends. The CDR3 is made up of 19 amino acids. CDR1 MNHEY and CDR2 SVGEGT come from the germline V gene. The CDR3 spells CASSYSSPLRPGGGYEQYF. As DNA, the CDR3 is TGTGCCAGCAGTTACTCCAGCCCCCTACGACCGGGGGGCGGTTACGAGCAGTACTTC.

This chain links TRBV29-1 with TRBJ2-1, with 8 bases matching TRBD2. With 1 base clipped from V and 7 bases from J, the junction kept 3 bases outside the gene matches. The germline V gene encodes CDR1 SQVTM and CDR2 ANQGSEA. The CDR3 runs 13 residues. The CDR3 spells CSVEGTSLNEQFF. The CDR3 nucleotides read TGCAGCGTTGAAGGGACTAGCCTGAATGAGCAGTTCTTC.

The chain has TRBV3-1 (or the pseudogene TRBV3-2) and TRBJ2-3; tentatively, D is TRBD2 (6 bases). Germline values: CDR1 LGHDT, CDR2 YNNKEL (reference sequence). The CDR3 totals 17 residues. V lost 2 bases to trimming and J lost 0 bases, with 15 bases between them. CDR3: CASSQRASAPSTDTQYF. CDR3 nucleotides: TGTGCCAGCAGCCAACGGGCTAGCGCCCCTAGCACAGATACGCAGTATTTT.

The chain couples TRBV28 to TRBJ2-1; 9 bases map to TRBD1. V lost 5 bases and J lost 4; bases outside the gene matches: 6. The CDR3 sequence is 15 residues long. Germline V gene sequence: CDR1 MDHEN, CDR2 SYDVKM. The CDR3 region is CASSADRGGYNEQFF. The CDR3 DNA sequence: TGTGCCAGCAGTGCCGACAGGGGGGGGTACAATGAGCAGTTCTTC.